This T cell receptor (beta chain) was identified during a study of shared clonotypes between healthy human individuals. Sequenced by immunoSEQ multiplex PCR; TCRdb stores in-frame clones only, minus some. The table lists fewer than 3 million clones, 92% of them singletons. Trimming removed 8 bases from V and 0 bases from J, with 14 bases in between. CDR1 and CDR2 from the germline V gene are MDHEN and SYDVKM. This CDR3 has 15 residues. The V call is TRBV28, the J call TRBJ2-1, with D possibly being TRBD1 (6 bases). This clonotype originated in a man aged 18 to 30 in good health. Some clones in this sample may be carry-over from other donors' samples. The material sequenced was naive CD4+ T cells from PBMCs. Subset described: CD45RA+ positively selected. The CDR3 loop is CASAVRQVSYNEQFF. CDR3 bases: TGTGCCAGCGCTGTGAGACAGGTCTCCTACAATGAGCAGTTCTTC.